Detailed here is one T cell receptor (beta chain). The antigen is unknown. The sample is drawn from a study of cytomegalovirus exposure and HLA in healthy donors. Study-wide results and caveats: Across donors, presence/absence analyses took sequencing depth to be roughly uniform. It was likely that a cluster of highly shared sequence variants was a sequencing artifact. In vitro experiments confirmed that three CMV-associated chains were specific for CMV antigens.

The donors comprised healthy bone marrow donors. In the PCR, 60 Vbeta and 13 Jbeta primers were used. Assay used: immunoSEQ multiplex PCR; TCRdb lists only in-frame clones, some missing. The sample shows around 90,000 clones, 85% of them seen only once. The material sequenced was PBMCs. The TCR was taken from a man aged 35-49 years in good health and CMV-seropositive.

The CDR3: CASSDPGGGQPQHF. In DNA, the CDR3 is TGTGCCAGCAGTGATCCCGGGGGAGGTCAGCCCCAGCATTTT. The rearrangement links TRBV2 to TRBJ1-5; D might be TRBD1 (5 bases). V was cut by 3 bases and J by 6 bases, with 12 bases left in between. Germline loops: CDR1 SNHLY, CDR2 FYNNEI. The CDR3 has 14 residues.